These T cell receptor beta chains were read from a single sample in a study of cytomegalovirus exposure and HLA in healthy donors. Method: immunoSEQ multiplex PCR; TCRdb's copy keeps in-frame clones and lacks some. The table includes around 130,000 clones, roughly 89% detected once. Specimen: PBMCs. The receptors here all came from a man aged 30-40 years in good health and CMV-seronegative. Both conserved end residues are part of each CDR3. Fields, in order: D gene, V gene, J gene, clone size, CDR3 protein, CDR3 DNA. A D gene is named only where the DNA matches it firmly. The size of a clone is reported for some rows only, either as once, few or many, or as a class for expanded clones.

D gene: TRBD1; V gene: TRBV28; J gene: TRBJ1-4; clone size: -; CDR3 protein: CASSITGTGGGKLFF; CDR3 DNA: TGTGCCAGCAGTATAACCGGGACAGGGGGCGGAAAACTGTTTTTT
D gene: -; V gene: TRBV6-1; J gene: TRBJ1-4; clone size: -; CDR3 protein: CASRLANEKLFF; CDR3 DNA: TGTGCCAGCAGACTAGCTAACGAAAAACTGTTTTTT
D gene: TRBD2; V gene: TRBV27; J gene: TRBJ2-1; clone size: -; CDR3 protein: CASSLEGLAGGFNEQFF; CDR3 DNA: TGTGCCAGCAGTTTAGAAGGACTAGCGGGGGGTTTTAATGAGCAGTTCTTC
D gene: -; V gene: TRBV29-1; J gene: TRBJ2-7; clone size: -; CDR3 protein: CSVEGGGRYEQYF; CDR3 DNA: TGCAGCGTTGAAGGGGGAGGCAGGTACGAGCAGTACTTC
D gene: -; V gene: TRBV28; J gene: TRBJ2-3; clone size: once; CDR3 protein: CASSWGPLSTDTQYF; CDR3 DNA: TGTGCCAGCAGTTGGGGCCCACTTAGCACAGATACGCAGTATTTT
D gene: -; V gene: TRBV21-1; J gene: TRBJ1-6; clone size: few; CDR3 protein: CAIHGLAWRTLHF; CDR3 DNA: TGTGCCATCCACGGACTGGCCTGGAGAACCCTCCACTTT
D gene: -; V gene: TRBV29-1; J gene: TRBJ1-1; clone size: -; CDR3 protein: CSVGAPMNTEAFF; CDR3 DNA: TGCAGCGTGGGGGCCCCAATGAACACTGAAGCTTTCTTT
D gene: TRBD1; V gene: TRBV5-1; J gene: TRBJ2-7; clone size: -; CDR3 protein: CASSLAVGQGGYEQYF; CDR3 DNA: TGCGCCAGCAGCTTGGCTGTAGGACAGGGAGGCTACGAGCAGTACTTC
D gene: -; V gene: TRBV9; J gene: TRBJ2-1; clone size: -; CDR3 protein: CASSARDSYYNEQFF; CDR3 DNA: TGTGCCAGCAGCGCGAGAGACAGTTACTACAATGAGCAGTTCTTC
D gene: TRBD1; V gene: TRBV7-8; J gene: TRBJ1-5; clone size: -; CDR3 protein: CASSPRQGPSQPQHF; CDR3 DNA: TGTGCCAGCAGCCCCCGACAGGGGCCGAGTCAGCCCCAGCATTTT
D gene: -; V gene: TRBV10-3; J gene: TRBJ1-1; clone size: -; CDR3 protein: CAISALSGNTEAFF; CDR3 DNA: TGTGCCATCAGTGCTCTCAGCGGCAACACTGAAGCTTTCTTT
D gene: -; V gene: TRBV5-1; J gene: TRBJ2-7; clone size: -; CDR3 protein: CASSGDTVYEQYF; CDR3 DNA: TGCGCCAGCAGCGGCGACACAGTTTACGAGCAGTACTTC
D gene: TRBD2; V gene: TRBV29-1; J gene: TRBJ2-5; clone size: -; CDR3 protein: CSVAQGGETQYF; CDR3 DNA: TGCAGCGTTGCCCAGGGAGGGGAGACCCAGTACTTC
D gene: TRBD2; V gene: TRBV2; J gene: TRBJ2-5; clone size: -; CDR3 protein: CASLSGGDQETQYF; CDR3 DNA: TGTGCCAGCCTAAGCGGGGGCGACCAAGAGACCCAGTACTTC
D gene: TRBD2; V gene: TRBV7-6; J gene: TRBJ2-3; clone size: -; CDR3 protein: CASSLDGPTSGGRTDTQYF; CDR3 DNA: TGTGCCAGCAGCTTAGACGGACCCACTAGCGGGGGGCGCACAGATACGCAGTATTTT
D gene: -; V gene: TRBV5-6; J gene: TRBJ1-1; clone size: -; CDR3 protein: CASSFRQILNTEAFF; CDR3 DNA: TGTGCCAGCAGCTTCAGACAGATCTTGAACACTGAAGCTTTCTTT
D gene: -; V gene: TRBV29-1; J gene: TRBJ2-1; clone size: -; CDR3 protein: CSVAILTGYNEQFF; CDR3 DNA: TGCAGCGTTGCCATTCTAACGGGGTACAATGAGCAGTTCTTC
D gene: -; V gene: TRBV5-5; J gene: TRBJ2-7; clone size: -; CDR3 protein: CASSWMAGSNYEQYF; CDR3 DNA: TGTGCCAGCAGCTGGATGGCAGGTTCTAACTACGAGCAGTACTTC
D gene: -; V gene: TRBV2; J gene: TRBJ2-1; clone size: -; CDR3 protein: CASTELAYNEQFF; CDR3 DNA: TGTGCCAGCACTGAACTAGCCTACAATGAGCAGTTCTTC
D gene: TRBD2; V gene: TRBV2; J gene: TRBJ2-1; clone size: -; CDR3 protein: CASSGGGNEQFF; CDR3 DNA: TGTGCCAGCAGCGGCGGGGGAAATGAGCAGTTCTTC
D gene: -; V gene: TRBV11-2; J gene: TRBJ1-5; clone size: -; CDR3 protein: CASSAGFGNQPQHF; CDR3 DNA: TGTGCCAGCAGCGCAGGGTTTGGCAATCAGCCCCAGCATTTT
D gene: TRBD1; V gene: TRBV2; J gene: TRBJ1-5; clone size: -; CDR3 protein: CASSEADRGIQPQHF; CDR3 DNA: TGTGCCAGCAGTGAAGCCGACAGGGGAATTCAGCCCCAGCATTTT
D gene: -; V gene: TRBV6-1; J gene: TRBJ2-2; clone size: -; CDR3 protein: CASSRTEITGELFF; CDR3 DNA: TGTGCCAGCAGTAGAACAGAGATTACCGGGGAGCTGTTTTTT